A single TCR beta chain is shown here with its context. The data were obtained in a study of cytomegalovirus exposure and HLA in healthy donors. Primers included in the PCR were 60 Vbeta and 13 Jbeta primers. The table came from immunoSEQ multiplex PCR; TCRdb's copy has only in-frame clones and leaves some out. The table includes some 98,000 clones, around 80% detected once. The CDR3 is made up of 16 amino acids. CDR1 LNHDA and CDR2 SQIVND come from the germline V gene (reference sequence). V gave up 3 bases and J gave up 5 bases; unmatched junction bases: 10. What was sequenced was PBMCs. The V call is TRBV19, the J call TRBJ2-5; 9 bases fit TRBD1. The sequence was collected from a man in his forties in good health and CMV-seronegative. Here the CDR3 reads CASSMLGTGFSETQYF. In DNA form, the CDR3 reads TGTGCCAGTAGTATGCTCGGGACAGGGTTCTCGGAGACCCAGTACTTC.